This T cell receptor (beta chain) was documented in a study of memory CD4+ T cells and cytomegalovirus serostatus. Study in general: Healthy Belgian adult donors included several CMV-positive and some 23 CMV-negative people.

Worth noting for this clone: Its antigen is undetermined.

Overall study findings and caveats: Median bootstrapped AUC for CMV status was around 0.95 originally, 0.85 to 0.92 US-trained.

The sort gate was single viable CD3+CD4+CD8-CD45RO+ cells for memory CD4+ T cells. CMV serostatus came from serum IgG against pp150, pp28, p38, p52. The assay was immunoSEQ multiplex PCR, and TCRdb's table has in-frame clones only and misses some. The sample includes approximately 40,000 clones, roughly three quarters of them seen just once. Germline V lookup: CDR1 LGHNA, CDR2 YNFKEQ. The V gene lost 5 bases and the J gene lost 10 bases, with 17 bases spanning the gap. This CDR3 comprises 14 residues. This chain joins TRBV4-2 and TRBJ1-4, with D perhaps TRBD1 (5 bases). This TCR came from an adult in good health and CMV-seronegative. The source material was memory CD4+ T cells from blood. CDR3 residues: CASSLEQATGKLFF. The CDR3 DNA is TGTGCCAGCAGCTTGGAACAGGCGACTGGAAAACTGTTTTTT.